Each of the 30 T cell receptor beta chains below was sequenced from the same sample in a study of T cells in women clearing cervical HPV infection. Produced via immunoSEQ multiplex PCR; TCRdb's table is partial and in-frame only. This repertoire comprises tens of thousands of clones; its ten largest clones make up roughly 7%. Source material: blood buffy coat. The receptors derive from a woman aged 18 to 75 with a cervical HPV16 infection that either progressed to CIN3+ or cleared (not recorded which).

Of note for this clone: The read falls 3 residues short of the CDR3 end, and the missing part is taken from the germline J gene. The V gene is TRBV6-1, the J gene TRBJ2-5; 12 nucleotides match TRBD2. Germline loops: CDR1 MNHNS, CDR2 SASEGT. The CDR3 runs to 16 residues. Unmatched junction bases numbered 3, after V lost 2 bases and J lost 2 bases. This CDR3 reads CASSELTSGRQETQYF. Incomplete CDR3 DNA: TGTGCCAGCAGTGAACTTACTAGCGGGAGGCAAGAGACC.

To note about this clone: The sequenced fragment ends 3 residues before the CDR3 boundary, so the rest is inferred from the germline J gene. V is TRBV7-9 and J is TRBJ2-5, with 7 positions matching TRBD2. In germline, CDR1 is SEHNR, CDR2 FQNEAQ (reference sequence). The CDR3 spans 15 residues. J was trimmed by 1 base and V by 2 bases; bases with no gene match: 4. CDR3 in amino acids: CASSLPASGQETQYF. The covered CDR3 bases are TGTGCCAGCAGCTTACCGGCTAGCGGCCAAGAGACC.

As to this clone: The read finishes 3 residues shy of the CDR3 end, and the germline J gene is used to complete it. The chain has TRBV5-4 and TRBJ2-3; the D is unclear. The CDR3 covers 13 residues. The ends were cut back, 1 base at V and 0 bases at J, with 3 bases in the middle. Germline lookup yields CDR1 SGHNT and CDR2 YYREEE (reference sequence). CDR3 DNA, as far as it was read: TGTGCCAGCAGCTTGACTAGCACAGATACG. Protein sequence: CASSLTSTDT. The full-length CDR3 reads as CASSLTSTDTQYF.

About this clone: The read falls 3 residues short of the CDR3 end, and the missing part is taken from the germline J gene. The chain combines TRBV11-2 with TRBJ1-6, with a tentative D call TRBD1 (5 bases). Looked up from germline, CDR1 is SGHAT and CDR2 is FQNNGV. This CDR3 spans 14 amino acids. Between the trimmed V and J ends, which lost 6 bases and 7 bases, there was a span of 13 bases. CDR3 bases read: TGTGCCAGCAGGCAAACGACAGCCAATTCACCC. Translated, it gives CASRQTTANSP. The entire CDR3 protein reads CASRQTTANSPLHF.

Comments on this clone: The read terminates 3 residues ahead of where the CDR3 ends, so the germline J gene completes it. V is TRBV5-4 and J is TRBJ1-1; TRBD1 matches 8 bases. This CDR3 region has 15 residues. The germline CDR1 and CDR2 sequences are SGHNT and YYREEE (reference sequence). The V gene end was trimmed by 2 bases and the J gene end by 5 bases; junction bases not matched to a gene: 8. The CDR3: CASSFGSDRGTEAFF. The CDR3 bases that were read are TGTGCCAGCAGCTTTGGGTCAGACAGGGGAACTGAA.

With regard to this clone: Read coverage stops 3 residues before the CDR3 terminus; the germline J gene supplies the remainder. The chain couples TRBV27 to TRBJ2-7; tentatively, D is TRBD2 (5 bases). The V end was cut by 4 bases, the J end by 2 bases, with 15 bases between. There are 15 residues in the CDR3. Germline loops: CDR1 MNHEY, CDR2 SMNVEV (reference sequence). The CDR3 bases that were read are TGTGCCAGCAGTTCCCCAGCGGAAAATGCCTACGAG. Protein: CASSSPAENAYE. The CDR3 reads in full as CASSSPAENAYEQYF.

Remarks on this clone: The read finishes 3 residues shy of the CDR3 end, and the germline J gene is used to complete it. The chain is built from TRBV20-1 and TRBJ2-5, with 7 nucleotides matching TRBD2. Trimming removed 0 bases from V and 3 bases from J; junction bases left unmatched: 7. The length of the CDR3 is 15 residues. CDR1 DFQATT and CDR2 SNEGSKA come from the germline V gene (reference sequence). CDR3 DNA (partial): TGCAGTGCTAGAGAGGCAAGGACTAGAGAAGAGACC. It encodes CSAREARTREET. The CDR3 as a whole reads CSAREARTREETQYF.

Comments on this clone: The sequenced fragment ends 3 residues before the CDR3 boundary, so the rest is inferred from the germline J gene. The V gene is TRBV10-3, the J gene TRBJ2-7; the D gene is possibly TRBD1 (6 bases). The V end lost 6 bases, the J end lost 4 bases, and 19 bases lay between the germline ends. This CDR3 is 15 amino acids long. Per the germline V gene, CDR1 is ENHRY and CDR2 is SYGVKD. The part of the CDR3 DNA that was read is TGTGCCATCAGGGATCAGGGGCAACGCGAATACGAG. The encoded protein is CAIRDQGQREYE. The entire CDR3 reads CAIRDQGQREYEQYF.

On this clone itself: The CDR3 extends 3 residues past the end of the read, so its final part is completed from the germline J gene. The V gene is TRBV5-1, the J gene TRBJ2-2; weak D call: TRBD2 (7 bases). The CDR3 spans 15 residues. Per the germline V gene, CDR1 is SGHRS and CDR2 is YFSETQ. The sequenced CDR3 bases are TGCGCCAGCAGAGCCCAAGGGGGGACTAATGAAAAG. Its protein product is CASRAQGGTNEK. The whole CDR3 is CASRAQGGTNEKLFF.

Notes on this clone: The read terminates 3 residues ahead of where the CDR3 ends, so the germline J gene completes it. The J gene is TRBJ2-1, the V gene TRBV20-1; possible D gene TRBD2, 5 bases. Germline V gives CDR1 DFQATT, CDR2 SNEGSKA (reference sequence). The CDR3 runs 14 residues. V dropped 7 bases and J dropped 7 bases, with 20 bases sitting between them. CDR3 in amino acids: CSVSRAPLPNEQFF. The covered CDR3 bases are TGCAGTGTATCGAGGGCCCCTTTACCTAATGAG.

Points on this clone: The sequence runs out 3 residues before the end of the CDR3; the remainder is reconstructed from the germline J gene. The chain links TRBV12-3 or TRBV12-4 to TRBJ1-2, with a possible D match to TRBD1 (6 bases). The CDR3 runs to 13 residues. V lost 6 bases, J lost 3 bases, and 11 bases lay in between. The sequenced part of the CDR3 DNA is TGTGCCAGCAGCATAGGGGGAGACTATGGC. Translated, it gives CASSIGGDYG. The CDR3 in full is CASSIGGDYGYTF.

As for this clone: The read stops 3 residues short of the end of the CDR3; the missing end is completed from the germline J gene. This specimen includes other DNA sequences encoding the same CDR3. This chain uses TRBV18 with TRBJ1-2, with D perhaps matching TRBD1 (5 bases). Germline V gives CDR1 KGHSH, CDR2 LQKENI. CDR3 length equals 16 residues. The sequenced part of the CDR3 DNA is TGTGCCAGCTCCCTCCGACAGCAAGCCATAACAGATACC. This gives the protein CASSLRQQAITDT. From start to end, the CDR3 is CASSLRQQAITDTYTF.

Details on this clone: From the germline J gene comes the end of the CDR3, since the read stops 3 residues before it. This sequence joins TRBV28 and TRBJ2-5; 10 nucleotides agree with TRBD1. This CDR3 has 14 residues. The germline V gene encodes CDR1 MDHEN and CDR2 SYDVKM. The V and J ends lost 6 bases and 3 bases, in that order; junction bases with no gene match: 4. The sequenced part of the CDR3 DNA is TGTGCCAGCAGATCGACAGGGGGCGAAGAGACC. Translated, it gives CASRSTGGEET. The complete CDR3 reads CASRSTGGEETQYF.

On this clone: The read ends 3 residues shy of where the CDR3 ends; the end is completed using the germline J gene. J is TRBJ2-1 and V is TRBV7-9; D unresolved. Germline CDR1 is SEHNR and CDR2 is FQNEAQ (reference sequence). The CDR3 is 12 amino acids. V was pared by 6 bases and J by 6 bases, with 9 bases between. CDR3 DNA, as far as it was read: TGTGCCAGCAGTCCCAACTTCAATGAG. Its translation: CASSPNFNE. The entire CDR3 reads CASSPNFNEQFF.

Concerning this clone: The observed sequence ends 3 residues before the CDR3 terminus, with the missing tail filled in from the germline J gene. The J gene is TRBJ1-1, the V gene TRBV12-3 or TRBV12-4; D gene uncertain. The CDR3 length is 16 residues. The V end was cut by 7 bases, the J end by 0 bases, with 18 bases between. The sequenced CDR3 bases are TGTGCCAGCAACCTAAACGGGGTCCCTATGAACACTGAA. Translated, it gives CASNLNGVPMNTE. The CDR3 in full is CASNLNGVPMNTEAFF.

Of note for this clone: Sequencing ends 3 residues short of the CDR3 end; the germline J gene provides the rest. This chain joins TRBV7-9 and TRBJ2-3; 8 bases line up with TRBD2. The CDR3 runs to 15 residues. The germline CDR1 and CDR2 sequences are SEHNR and FQNEAQ (reference sequence). CDR3 bases read: TGTGCCAGCAGCCCCCCAGCGGGAGTAAGGGAGACG. The encoded protein is CASSPPAGVRET. In full, the CDR3 reads CASSPPAGVRETQYF.

Worth noting for this clone: The CDR3 end falls 3 residues outside the read, so it is completed with the germline J gene. The V and J genes are TRBV5-1 and TRBJ2-5, with 9 bases matching TRBD2. Germline V gene data show CDR1 as SGHRS and CDR2 as YFSETQ. This CDR3 spans 16 amino acids. Losses at the gene ends were 2 bases for V and 2 bases for J; bases not matched to a gene: 7. Partial CDR3 DNA: TGCGCCAGCAGCTTAACACTAGCGGGCCGGCAAGAGACC. This sequence encodes CASSLTLAGRQET. The entire CDR3 is CASSLTLAGRQETQYF.

Points on this clone: The read stops 3 residues short of the end of the CDR3; the missing end is completed from the germline J gene. V is TRBV30 and J is TRBJ1-1; 7 bases line up with TRBD1. The V segment lost 5 bases and the J segment 3 bases; nucleotides outside the gene matches: 6. Germline V gene sequence: CDR1 GTSNPN, CDR2 SVGIG (reference sequence). CDR3 size: 13 residues. The CDR3 DNA, read in part, is TGTGCCTGGGATAATACAGGGGACACTGAA. Its translation: CAWDNTGDTE. The full CDR3 is CAWDNTGDTEAFF.

To note about this clone: With the read ending 3 residues before the CDR3 end, the germline J gene is used to fill in that end. The J gene is TRBJ2-7, the V gene TRBV7-9, with 7 bases lining up with TRBD1. The trim removed 0 bases at V and 2 bases at J, leaving 4 bases unmatched. The CDR3 loop spans 15 amino acids. Germline V lookup: CDR1 SEHNR, CDR2 FQNEAQ (reference sequence). The part of the CDR3 DNA that was read is TGTGCCAGCAGCTTAGCGGGACAGACAACCTACGAG. Residues: CASSLAGQTTYE. From start to end, the CDR3 is CASSLAGQTTYEQYF. Drawing the rest from reference TRBV7-9 and TRBJ2-7, the complete variable domain is DTGVSQNPRHKITKRGQNVTFRCDPISEHNRLYWYRQTLGQGPEFLTYFQNEAQLEKSRLLSDRFSAERPKGSFSTLEIQRTEQGDSAMYLCASSLAGQTTYEQYFGPGTRLTVT.

Partial CDR3 DNA: TGCAGTGCTAGAGATCTGGGCGTAGGTAATGAAAAA. Its protein product is CSARDLGVGNEK. The CDR3 in its entirety is CSARDLGVGNEKLFF. The rearrangement uses TRBV20-1 and TRBJ1-4; no clear D. The read stops 3 residues short of the end of the CDR3; the missing end is completed from the germline J gene. CDR1 and CDR2 from the germline V gene are DFQATT and SNEGSKA (reference sequence). This CDR3 region has 15 residues. Trimming left V 0 bases short and J 4 bases short, with 12 bases between.

Comments on this clone: The CDR3 end lies 3 residues beyond the end of the read and is filled in from the germline J gene. The chain links TRBV7-9 to TRBJ1-1; TRBD1 aligns across 8 bases. The CDR3 has 14 amino acids. Per the germline V gene, CDR1 is SEHNR and CDR2 is FQNEAQ (reference sequence). Incomplete CDR3 DNA: TGTGCCAGCAGCTTCGACAGGGGAGGAGAGACA. It encodes CASSFDRGGET. The complete CDR3 reads CASSFDRGGETAFF.

In the case of this clone: The read is 3 residues too short to cover the CDR3 end, so that end is filled in from the germline J gene. The identical CDR3 is also encoded by other nucleotide sequences in the sample. This chain uses TRBV11-2 with TRBJ2-1, with 10 bases that match TRBD2. The CDR3 covers 15 residues. J was trimmed by 2 bases and V by 6 bases; bases with no gene match: 4. CDR1 is SGHAT and CDR2 is FQNNGV in the germline V gene. The sequenced CDR3 bases are TGTGCCAGCAGTTCACTAGCGGGACCCTACAATGAG. Translated: CASSSLAGPYNE. The full-length CDR3 reads as CASSSLAGPYNEQFF.

Details on this clone: Read data end 3 residues before the CDR3 end; the end is taken from the germline J gene. The gene calls are TRBV19 and TRBJ2-2, with unresolved D. Trimming cost V 6 bases and J 8 bases, with 19 bases left between them. CDR3 length: 15 residues. Germline assignment: CDR1 LNHDA and CDR2 SQIVND (reference sequence). The CDR3 DNA, read in part, is TGTGCCAGTAGAAAAGAGGTGGGCACCCCGGGGGAG. It encodes CASRKEVGTPGE. The CDR3 reads in full as CASRKEVGTPGELFF. Drawing the rest from reference TRBV19 and TRBJ2-2, the complete variable domain is DGGITQSPKYLFRKEGQNVTLSCEQNLNHDAMYWYRQDPGQGLRLIYYSQIVNDFQKGDIAEGYSVSREKKESFPLTVTSAQKNPTAFYLCASRKEVGTPGELFFGEGSRLTVL.

On this clone itself: The read terminates 3 residues ahead of where the CDR3 ends, so the germline J gene completes it. This rearrangement joins TRBV7-9 to TRBJ2-7; D is unclear. The V gene lost 5 bases and the J gene lost 3 bases, with 5 bases spanning the gap. The germline V gene encodes CDR1 SEHNR and CDR2 FQNEAQ (reference sequence). The CDR3 is 11 amino acids. Incomplete CDR3 DNA: TGTGCCAGCAGCCCCCGCTACGAG. This sequence encodes CASSPRYE. The complete CDR3 reads CASSPRYEQYF.

In the case of this clone: The CDR3 end is not reached by the read, which stops 3 residues before it; the germline J gene fills it in. The gene calls are TRBV20-1 and TRBJ2-5; D possibly corresponds to TRBD2 (5 bases). The ends were cut back, 6 bases at V and 1 base at J, with 15 bases in the middle. The CDR3 sequence is 14 residues long. CDR1 DFQATT and CDR2 SNEGSKA come from the germline V gene (reference sequence). CDR3: CSAAFGGGQETQYF. CDR3 DNA, as far as it was read: TGCAGTGCGGCGTTTGGAGGCGGCCAAGAGACC.

About this clone itself: The CDR3 goes on 3 residues after the read ends, and that part is filled in from the germline J gene. The V gene is TRBV7-8, the J gene TRBJ1-4; no clear D. The germline V gene encodes CDR1 SGHVS and CDR2 FQNEAQ. The CDR3 is 14 residues long. Trimming pared 8 bases from V and 7 bases from J, leaving 17 bases between. The CDR3 protein is CASRTGDRSEKLFF. Incomplete CDR3 DNA: TGTGCCAGCCGCACCGGGGATAGGAGTGAAAAA.

On this clone: The read comes to an end 3 residues before the CDR3 does, leaving the germline J gene to fill in the end. The rearrangement uses TRBV19 and TRBJ1-2; possibly TRBD1 for D (5 bases). The V gene's germline CDR1 is LNHDA and CDR2 SQIVND (reference sequence). CDR3 size: 14 residues. The CDR3 sequence is CASKAQGSYNDYTF. The covered CDR3 bases are TGTGCCAGTAAGGCGCAGGGAAGCTACAATGAC. The full variable domain, its missing parts supplied by reference TRBV19 and TRBJ1-2, is DGGITQSPKYLFRKEGQNVTLSCEQNLNHDAMYWYRQDPGQGLRLIYYSQIVNDFQKGDIAEGYSVSREKKESFPLTVTSAQKNPTAFYLCASKAQGSYNDYTFGSGTRLTVV.

Details on this clone: The read comes to an end 3 residues before the CDR3 does, leaving the germline J gene to fill in the end. The chain links TRBV7-4 to TRBJ1-2; D ambiguous. Germline loops: CDR1 SGHVT, CDR2 SQSDAQ. This CDR3 has 17 residues. CDR3 protein: CASSLALAGSFVNDYTF. The CDR3 bases that were read are TGTGCCAGCAGCTTAGCACTAGCGGGCTCCTTCGTTAATGAC.

Worth noting for this clone: The read falls 3 residues short of the CDR3 end, and the missing part is taken from the germline J gene. The chain carries TRBV4-2 and TRBJ1-1; 10 positions match TRBD1. Germline CDR1 is LGHNA and CDR2 is YNFKEQ. The J segment lost 7 bases and the V segment lost 6 bases, leaving 8 bases of the junction unmatched. The CDR3 has 14 amino acids. The covered CDR3 bases are TGTGCCAGCAGGCGGGGGACAGGGGAAAATGAA. This gives the protein CASRRGTGENE. The CDR3 reads in full as CASRRGTGENEAFF.

Concerning this clone: From the germline J gene comes the end of the CDR3, since the read stops 3 residues before it. This chain links TRBV19 with TRBJ1-2; possible D gene TRBD1, 5 bases. The CDR3 is made up of 15 amino acids. Germline CDR1 reads LNHDA; CDR2 reads SQIVND (reference sequence). CDR3 bases read: TGTGCCAGTAGTATAGAAGGCGGGGGTTCCTACGAC. Protein sequence: CASSIEGGGSYD. The whole CDR3 sequence is CASSIEGGGSYDYTF.